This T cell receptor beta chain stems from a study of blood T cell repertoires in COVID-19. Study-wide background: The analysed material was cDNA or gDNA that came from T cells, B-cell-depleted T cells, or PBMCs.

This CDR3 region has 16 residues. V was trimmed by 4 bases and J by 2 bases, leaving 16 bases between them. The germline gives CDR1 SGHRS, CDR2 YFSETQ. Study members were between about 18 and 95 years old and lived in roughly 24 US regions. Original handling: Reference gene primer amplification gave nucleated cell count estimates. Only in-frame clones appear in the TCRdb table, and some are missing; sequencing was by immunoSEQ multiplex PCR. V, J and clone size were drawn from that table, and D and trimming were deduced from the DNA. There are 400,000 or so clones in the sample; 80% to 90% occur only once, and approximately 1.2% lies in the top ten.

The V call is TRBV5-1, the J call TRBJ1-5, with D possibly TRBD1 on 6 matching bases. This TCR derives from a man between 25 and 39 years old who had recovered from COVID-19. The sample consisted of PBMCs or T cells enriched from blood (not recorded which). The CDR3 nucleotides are TGCGCCAGCAGCGGAGGAGCGGGGGGCGGCAATCAGCCCCAGCATTTT. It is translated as CASSGGAGGGNQPQHF.